Below are 12 T cell receptor beta chains sequenced from a single sample in a study of STAT5B mutations in CD4+ large granular lymphocyte leukemia. Profiled with immunoSEQ multiplex PCR; TCRdb holds only in-frame clones, not every one. Of more than 25,000 clones in the sample, just under 80% were seen once. The sample comprised CD4+ T cells from blood buffy coats. Source of these receptors: a human donor in good health.

This clone was counted between two and nine times. The V and J genes are TRBV30 and TRBJ2-6; D unclear. CDR3 length equals 13 residues. V lost 5 bases and J lost 4, with 9 bases in between. Germline-derived CDR1 and CDR2 are GTSNPN and SVGIG (reference sequence). The CDR3 nucleotides are TGTGCCTGGGGGATATTAGGGGCCAACGTCCTGACTTTC. Its translation: CAWGILGANVLTF.

The chain uses TRBV5-1 and TRBJ1-2; 8 bases agree with TRBD1. The CDR3 contains 14 residues. CDR1 and CDR2 from the germline V gene are SGHRS and YFSETQ. The trim removed 4 bases at V and 8 bases at J, leaving 10 bases unmatched. This chain's CDR3 is CASSAGQGRGGYTF. Written as DNA, the CDR3 is TGCGCCAGCAGCGCCGGACAGGGAAGGGGAGGCTACACCTTC.

V and J are TRBV14 and TRBJ1-1; D remains unclear. Looked up from germline, CDR1 is SGHDN and CDR2 is FVKESK. The ends were cut back, 5 bases at V and 5 bases at J, with 18 bases in the middle. This CDR3 spans 15 amino acids. Written as DNA, the CDR3 is TGTGCCAGCAGCTCGTACGTCCGGGGTCGAACTGAAGCTTTCTTT. It yields the protein CASSSYVRGRTEAFF.

This clone was seen a handful of times. This chain uses TRBV21-1 with TRBJ2-7. TRBV21-1 is a documented pseudogene. The CDR3 length is 13 residues. For the CDR3, the DNA is TGTGCCAGCAGCAAAGCCGTCTTCTACGAGCAGTACGTC. This codes for CASSKAVFYEQYV.

V usage is TRBV2 and J usage is TRBJ1-5; perhaps TRBD1 as D (5 bases). The CDR3 runs 13 residues. Deletions cut 6 bases from V and 6 bases from J, with 12 bases between. The germline gives CDR1 SNHLY, CDR2 FYNNEI. The CDR3 DNA sequence: TGTGCCAGCAGGGGTACAGGTTCTCAGCCCCAGCATTTT. Amino acid sequence: CASRGTGSQPQHF. Full variable domain (missing parts from reference TRBV2 and TRBJ1-5): EPEVTQTPSHQVTQMGQEVILRCVPISNHLYFYWYRQILGQKVEFLVSFYNNEISEKSEIFDDQFSVERPDGSNFTLKIRSTKLEDSAMYFCASRGTGSQPQHFGDGTRLSIL.

The J gene is TRBJ2-1, the V gene TRBV7-9; TRBD2 is a possible D gene (6 bases). The CDR3 is made up of 18 amino acids. V shed 5 bases and J shed 0 bases, with 20 bases lying between them. Germline lookup yields CDR1 SEHNR and CDR2 FQNEAQ (reference sequence). For the CDR3, the DNA is TGTGCCAGCAGCCCGGGATCGATTTACGGGGGCTCCTACAATGAGCAGTTCTTC. Its protein product is CASSPGSIYGGSYNEQFF.

V is TRBV6-1 and J is TRBJ1-1; the D is unclear. Between the trimmed V and J ends, which lost 5 bases and 3 bases, there was a span of 7 bases. CDR1 and CDR2 from the germline V gene are MNHNS and SASEGT. The CDR3 consists of 12 residues. The CDR3: CASSWGYTEAFF. CDR3 coding DNA: TGTGCCAGCAGTTGGGGATACACTGAAGCTTTCTTT.

V usage is TRBV19 and J usage is TRBJ1-6; D may be TRBD1 (6 bases). Germline lookup yields CDR1 LNHDA and CDR2 SQIVND (reference sequence). V lost 3 bases and J lost 6, with 9 bases in between. This CDR3 spans 14 amino acids. The CDR3 region is CASSIRDTNSPLHF. CDR3 in DNA: TGTGCCAGTAGTATCCGGGACACTAATTCACCCCTCCACTTT. Together with reference TRBV19 and TRBJ1-6, the CDR3 gives the full variable domain: DGGITQSPKYLFRKEGQNVTLSCEQNLNHDAMYWYRQDPGQGLRLIYYSQIVNDFQKGDIAEGYSVSREKKESFPLTVTSAQKNPTAFYLCASSIRDTNSPLHFGNGTRLTVT.

J is TRBJ2-7 and V is TRBV18; 7 bases fit TRBD2. Germline CDR1 KGHSH, CDR2 LQKENI. The V segment lost 1 base and the J segment 4 bases; nucleotides outside the gene matches: 7. CDR3 length: 15 amino acids. The CDR3 region is CASSPRGGATYEQYF. CDR3 bases: TGTGCCAGCTCACCACGGGGGGGAGCTACTTACGAGCAGTACTTC.

The chain carries TRBV25-1 and TRBJ1-2; D is possibly TRBD1 (6 bases). The germline V gene encodes CDR1 MGHDK and CDR2 SYGVNS. The CDR3 contains 15 residues. Trimming cost V 2 bases and J 7 bases, with 17 bases left between them. The CDR3 DNA is TGTGCCAGCAGTGAAGTGCTAGAACAGGGAATTGGCTACACCTTC. Translated, it gives CASSEVLEQGIGYTF.

The J gene is TRBJ2-7, the V gene TRBV18, with TRBD2 identical over 7 bases. CDR3 length: 11 amino acids. The trim removed 3 bases at V and 7 bases at J, leaving 0 bases unmatched. The germline V gene encodes CDR1 KGHSH and CDR2 LQKENI. The CDR3 here is CASSPGGEQYF. DNA of the CDR3: TGTGCCAGCTCACCCGGGGGGGAGCAGTACTTC.

The V and J genes are TRBV15 and TRBJ2-7; 9 bases are shared with TRBD1. This CDR3 is 14 amino acids long. From germline, CDR1 is LNHNV and CDR2 YYDKDF (reference sequence). Trimming took 3 bases from V and 1 from J; bases not matched to a gene: 1. The CDR3 sequence is CATSRGQGSYEQYF. The CDR3 bases are TGTGCCACCAGCAGGGGACAGGGTTCCTACGAGCAGTACTTC.